A selection of T cell receptor beta chains follows, all from one sample in a study of OX40 agonist ivuxolimab in advanced cancers. TCRdb's copy holds only in-frame clones and misses some; the assay was immunoSEQ multiplex PCR. The data hold more than 100,000 clones, with under 95% observed a single time. Sequenced here: CD4+ or CD8+ T cells sorted from blood, sampled in a trial of the OX40 agonist ivuxolimab. The origin of the receptors is an adult with an advanced solid tumor such as melanoma, head and neck, liver or kidney cancer. The CDR3 runs from the conserved cysteine through the conserved F or W. The order of the fields is CDR3 length, V gene, J gene, CDR3 protein.

cdr3_length: 14; v_call: TRBV5-1; j_call: TRBJ2-3; cdr3_aa: CASTPGGLTDTQYF
cdr3_length: 15; v_call: TRBV27; j_call: TRBJ2-1; cdr3_aa: CASSALVLSYNEQFF
cdr3_length: 15; v_call: TRBV6-5; j_call: TRBJ1-3; cdr3_aa: CASRPTGVYGNTIYF
cdr3_length: 15; v_call: TRBV28; j_call: TRBJ2-5; cdr3_aa: CASRIAGGKKETQYF
cdr3_length: 13; v_call: TRBV5-4; j_call: TRBJ2-3; cdr3_aa: CASSFTGGDTQYF
cdr3_length: 16; v_call: TRBV5-1; j_call: TRBJ2-5; cdr3_aa: CASSTYSSRGTETQYF
cdr3_length: 18; v_call: TRBV7-8; j_call: TRBJ2-6; cdr3_aa: CASRPPTGPGGGANVLTF
cdr3_length: 19; v_call: TRBV7-2; j_call: TRBJ1-5; cdr3_aa: CASSEKGARKGDSNQPQHF
cdr3_length: 16; v_call: TRBV11-2; j_call: TRBJ2-3; cdr3_aa: CASSLATSGATDTQYF
cdr3_length: 17; v_call: TRBV18; j_call: TRBJ2-3; cdr3_aa: CASSPLPRGGSTDTQYF
cdr3_length: 17; v_call: TRBV5-4; j_call: TRBJ1-5; cdr3_aa: CASSFGTGGYSNQPQHF
cdr3_length: 13; v_call: TRBV4-3; j_call: TRBJ1-4; cdr3_aa: CASSPIGGEKLFF
cdr3_length: 15; v_call: TRBV6-5; j_call: TRBJ2-7; cdr3_aa: CASTPTWGAGYEQYF
cdr3_length: 15; v_call: TRBV7-3; j_call: TRBJ1-2; cdr3_aa: CASSLPGQGIYGYTF